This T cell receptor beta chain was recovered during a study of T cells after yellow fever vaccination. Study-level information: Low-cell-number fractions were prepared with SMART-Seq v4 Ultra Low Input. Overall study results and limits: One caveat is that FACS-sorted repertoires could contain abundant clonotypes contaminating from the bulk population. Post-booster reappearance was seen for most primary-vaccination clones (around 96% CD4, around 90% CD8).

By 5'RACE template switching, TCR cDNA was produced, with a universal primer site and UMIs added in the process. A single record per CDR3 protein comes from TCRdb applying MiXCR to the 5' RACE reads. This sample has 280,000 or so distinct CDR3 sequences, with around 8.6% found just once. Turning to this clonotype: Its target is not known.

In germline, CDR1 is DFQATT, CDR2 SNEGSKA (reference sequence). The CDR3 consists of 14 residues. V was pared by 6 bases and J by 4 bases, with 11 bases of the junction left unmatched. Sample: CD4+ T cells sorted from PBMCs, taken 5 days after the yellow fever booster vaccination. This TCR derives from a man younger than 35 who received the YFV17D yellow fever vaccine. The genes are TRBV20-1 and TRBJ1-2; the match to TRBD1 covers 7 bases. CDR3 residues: CSATRDSVGYGYTF. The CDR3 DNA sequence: TGCAGTGCAACCCGGGACAGTGTGGGCTATGGCTACACCTTC.